The 24 T cell receptor beta chains reported below all come from one sample, sequenced in a study of blood T cell repertoires in COVID-19. Sequencing was performed with immunoSEQ multiplex PCR; in TCRdb, only in-frame clones are kept and a portion is missing. The sample lists approximately 66,000 clones; 90% were seen once. The sequenced sample was peripheral blood. These receptors all come from a human donor with active COVID-19. The donor label of this sample is uncertain.

This rearrangement joins TRBV29-1 to TRBJ2-2; TRBD1 aligns across 8 bases. The CDR3 is 14 amino acids. CDR1 SQVTM and CDR2 ANQGSEA come from the germline V gene. J was trimmed by 7 bases and V by 7 bases; bases with no gene match: 11. The CDR3 bases are TGCAGCGCAGGGGGGCAGGGGGCGGTCGGGGAGCTGTTTTTT. This translates into CSAGGQGAVGELFF.

This clone has only a few counts. The gene calls are TRBV7-2 and TRBJ2-5, with TRBD2 matching over 9 bases. Germline V CDR1 and CDR2: SGHTA, FQGNSA. V shed 5 bases and J 4 bases; nucleotides not matched to a gene: 2. The CDR3 covers 13 residues. CDR3 sequence: CASSKGLAETQYF. The CDR3 coding sequence is TGTGCCAGCAGCAAGGGACTAGCAGAGACCCAGTACTTC.

This chain joins TRBV6-1 and TRBJ2-7; D might be TRBD1 (6 bases). Looked up from germline, CDR1 is MNHNS and CDR2 is SASEGT. V lost 1 base to trimming and J lost 6 bases, with 16 bases between them. This CDR3 region has 15 residues. The CDR3 loop reads CASSEVSRGAGEQYF. The CDR3 nucleotides are TGTGCCAGCAGTGAAGTGAGCAGGGGAGCCGGCGAGCAGTACTTC.

The chain combines TRBV10-3 with TRBJ2-3; 9 bases agree with TRBD1. There are 15 residues in the CDR3. Germline V gene sequence: CDR1 ENHRY, CDR2 SYGVKD. J was trimmed by 1 base and V by 2 bases; bases with no gene match: 1. The CDR3 spells CAISERDRGTDTQYF. CDR3 nucleotide sequence: TGTGCCATCAGTGAGCGGGACAGGGGCACAGATACGCAGTATTTT.

The chain carries TRBV9 and TRBJ2-3, with 15 nucleotides matching TRBD2. Germline CDR1 and CDR2: SGDLS and YYNGEE. With 4 bases clipped from V and 1 base from J, the junction kept 10 bases outside the gene matches. The CDR3 contains 19 residues. This chain's CDR3 is CASSRGLAGGLSGTDTQYF. The CDR3 bases are TGTGCCAGCAGCCGGGGACTAGCGGGAGGACTTTCTGGCACAGATACGCAGTATTTT.

CDR3 nucleotide sequence: TGTGCCAGCAGCGTAGGAAAGTTAGGGGGGGCGAGGGAAAAACTGTTTTTT. The encoded protein is CASSVGKLGGAREKLFF. V and J are TRBV9 and TRBJ1-4, with D possibly being TRBD1 (6 bases). Germline V gives CDR1 SGDLS, CDR2 YYNGEE. V shed 0 bases and J shed 8 bases, with 20 bases lying between them. CDR3 length: 17 residues.

This sequence joins TRBV5-4 and TRBJ2-1; 7 bases are shared with TRBD1. This CDR3 is 13 amino acids long. The junction had 0 bases not matched to a gene; V was cut back by 4 bases and J by 2 bases. The germline V gene has CDR1 SGHNT and CDR2 YYREEE (reference sequence). The CDR3 DNA sequence: TGTGCCAGCAGCGGACAGGCCTACAATGAGCAGTTCTTC. Protein: CASSGQAYNEQFF.

The chain combines TRBV7-9 with TRBJ2-7; D is perhaps TRBD2 (6 bases). V was pared by 5 bases and J by 2 bases, with 13 bases between. Germline CDR1 and CDR2: SEHNR and FQNEAQ (reference sequence). The CDR3 covers 14 residues. CDR3 in amino acids: CASSPEGGTYEQYF. As DNA, the CDR3 is TGTGCCAGCAGCCCCGAAGGAGGGACCTACGAGCAGTACTTC.

The chain employs TRBV5-4 and TRBJ2-3; D is perhaps TRBD2 (6 bases). V gave up 3 bases and J gave up 6 bases, with 20 bases separating them. The germline V gene encodes CDR1 SGHNT and CDR2 YYREEE (reference sequence). This CDR3 contains 16 residues. CDR3 nucleotide sequence: TGTGCCAGCAGCTCCCCCGGGACTGGAGACTTCGATACGCAGTATTTT. Protein product: CASSSPGTGDFDTQYF.

This clone was picked up a small number of times. J is TRBJ1-2 and V is TRBV7-6, with 7 bases fitting TRBD1. Germline V CDR1 and CDR2: SGHVS, FNYEAQ. V shed 1 base and J 5 bases; nucleotides not matched to a gene: 1. CDR3 length: 13 residues. This CDR3 is CASSLGQGYGYTF. The CDR3 region has the DNA TGTGCCAGCAGCTTAGGACAGGGTTATGGCTACACCTTC.

The chain recombines TRBV15 with TRBJ2-3; tentatively, D is TRBD2 (5 bases). The CDR3 has 15 amino acids. From germline, CDR1 is LNHNV and CDR2 YYDKDF (reference sequence). V lost 1 base to trimming and J lost 6 bases, with 14 bases between them. In nucleotides, the CDR3 is TGTGCCACCAGCAGAGTGGACGGGGTCAGGGATACGCAGTATTTT. It is translated as CATSRVDGVRDTQYF. The whole variable domain, filled in from reference TRBV15 and TRBJ2-3, reads DAMVIQNPRYQVTQFGKPVTLSCSQTLNHNVMYWYQQKSSQAPKLLFHYYDKDFNNEADTPDNFQSRRPNTSFCFLDIRSPGLGDTAMYLCATSRVDGVRDTQYFGPGTRLTVL.

The chain is built from TRBV6-2 or TRBV6-3 and TRBJ2-1; D is possibly TRBD2 (5 bases). This CDR3 has 15 amino acids. V lost 2 bases and J 5 bases, leaving 13 bases between the germline ends. In germline, CDR1 is MNHEY, CDR2 SVGEGT. The CDR3 is CASSYRLTTNNEQFF. DNA for the CDR3: TGTGCCAGCAGTTACCGCCTGACTACGAACAATGAGCAGTTCTTC.

The J gene is TRBJ2-7, the V gene TRBV23-1; D might be TRBD1 (5 bases). TRBV23-1 is designated an ORF whose function remains uncertain. The CDR3 spans 14 residues. The V and J ends lost 6 bases and 0 bases respectively, with 12 bases between them. The CDR3 region has the DNA TGCGCCAGCAGGCGACAGAGGAGCTCCTACGAGCAGTACTTC. Translating it yields CASRRQRSSYEQYF.

This clone was observed once. The CDR3 sequence is CASSLVETGNSYGYTF. The DNA for the CDR3 is TGTGCCAGCAGCTTAGTGGAGACAGGGAATAGCTATGGCTACACCTTC. The V gene is TRBV7-2, the J gene TRBJ1-2; 7 nucleotides align to TRBD1. Per the germline V gene, CDR1 is SGHTA and CDR2 is FQGNSA. The length of the CDR3 is 16 residues. The J segment lost 4 bases and the V segment lost 1 base, leaving 9 bases of the junction unmatched.

J is TRBJ2-3 and V is TRBV3-1 (or the pseudogene TRBV3-2); D is ambiguous. This CDR3 is built from 14 residues. Deletions cut 1 base from V and 0 bases from J, with 5 bases between. From germline, CDR1 is LGHDT and CDR2 YNNKEL (reference sequence). Written as DNA, the CDR3 is TGTGCCAGCAGCCAAGCACTCAGCACAGATACGCAGTATTTT. Translation: CASSQALSTDTQYF.

The chain links TRBV6-1 to TRBJ1-1; TRBD1 matches 9 bases. V dropped 2 bases and J dropped 5; count of bases not matched to a gene: 3. Germline V gene lookup returns CDR1 MNHNS and CDR2 SASEGT. CDR3 length: 14 residues. The CDR3 DNA reads as TGTGCCAGCAGTGAATGGGACAGGGATACTGAAGCTTTCTTT. Its translation: CASSEWDRDTEAFF.

This clone came up once. This rearrangement joins TRBV4-2 to TRBJ2-3; TRBD2 agrees at 11 bases. Germline lookup yields CDR1 LGHNA and CDR2 YNFKEQ. J was trimmed by 2 bases and V by 1 base; bases with no gene match: 14. The CDR3 length is 20 residues. CDR3 sequence: CASSQALSGGVFSNTDTQYF. Written as DNA, the CDR3 is TGTGCCAGCAGCCAAGCTCTTAGCGGGGGGGTCTTTTCTAACACAGATACGCAGTATTTT.

The chain links TRBV19 to TRBJ1-1; 8 positions agree with TRBD1. With V trimmed by 8 bases and J by 1 base, 9 bases remained unmatched. The CDR3 has 15 amino acids. Germline CDR1 reads LNHDA; CDR2 reads SQIVND (reference sequence). CDR3 in DNA: TGTGCCAGTTTTGGACAGGGCCAATCGAACACTGAAGCTTTCTTT. Its translation is CASFGQGQSNTEAFF.

The rearrangement uses TRBV7-9 and TRBJ2-1, with TRBD2 matching over 10 bases. This CDR3 has 15 residues. V shed 5 bases and J 5 bases; nucleotides not matched to a gene: 6. The germline V gene encodes CDR1 SEHNR and CDR2 FQNEAQ (reference sequence). CDR3 loop: CASSRTSGQNNEQFF. The DNA of the CDR3 is TGTGCCAGCAGCCGGACTAGCGGCCAAAACAATGAGCAGTTCTTC.

The chain links TRBV30 to TRBJ1-2; 8 nucleotides match TRBD1. The germline V gene has CDR1 GTSNPN and CDR2 SVGIG (reference sequence). The V gene end was trimmed by 1 base and the J gene end by 3 bases; junction bases not matched to a gene: 10. This CDR3 is built from 16 residues. The CDR3 DNA reads TGTGCCTGGAGTGACCTGGACAGGGACATAGACTATGGCTACACCTTC. Its translation: CAWSDLDRDIDYGYTF.

This chain uses TRBV7-9 with TRBJ2-7; D gene ambiguous. This CDR3 comprises 13 residues. Trimming left V 8 bases short and J 3 bases short, with 14 bases between. Germline V lookup: CDR1 SEHNR, CDR2 FQNEAQ (reference sequence). CDR3 in amino acids: CASEALTDYEQYF. Written as DNA, the CDR3 is TGTGCCAGCGAAGCCTTAACCGACTACGAGCAGTACTTC. Filled out from reference TRBV7-9 and TRBJ2-7, the complete variable domain reads DTGVSQNPRHKITKRGQNVTFRCDPISEHNRLYWYRQTLGQGPEFLTYFQNEAQLEKSRLLSDRFSAERPKGSFSTLEIQRTEQGDSAMYLCASEALTDYEQYFGPGTRLTVT.

The rearrangement uses TRBV21-1 and TRBJ1-5. TRBV21-1 is reported as a pseudogene. The CDR3 totals 20 residues. DNA of the CDR3: TGTGCCAGCAGCAAATACCCGATGGCGGGCAACTATGATAGCAATCAGCCCCAGCATTTT. Its protein is CASSKYPMAGNYDSNQPQHF.

This sequence joins TRBV30 and TRBJ2-7, with 16 bases lining up with TRBD2. The CDR3 is 17 residues long. The V gene end was trimmed by 2 bases and the J gene end by 1 base; junction bases not matched to a gene: 5. Germline loops: CDR1 GTSNPN, CDR2 SVGIG (reference sequence). The CDR3 DNA reads as TGTGCCTGGAGTCTGGGGACTAGCGGGAGGGTTTCCTACGAGCAGTACTTC. Translated, it gives CAWSLGTSGRVSYEQYF. The variable domain in full, with the rest retrieved from reference TRBV30 and TRBJ2-7, is SQTIHQWPATLVQPVGSPLSLECTVEGTSNPNLYWYRQAAGRGLQLLFYSVGIGQISSEVPQNLSASRPQDRQFILSSKKLLLSDSGFYLCAWSLGTSGRVSYEQYFGPGTRLTVT.

The chain uses TRBV3-1 (or the pseudogene TRBV3-2) and TRBJ1-4; no definite D call. The CDR3 length is 15 residues. V lost 9 bases, J lost 8 bases, and 22 bases lay in between. Germline CDR1 and CDR2: LGHDT and YNNKEL (reference sequence). The CDR3, as DNA: TGTGCCAGAGGTGGTGGGCAGTCGTGGTTGGAAAAACTGTTTTTT. Its protein product is CARGGGQSWLEKLFF.